A single sample is the source of the 17 T cell receptor beta chains below, sequenced in a study of early T cells in non-severe SARS-CoV-2 infection. TCRdb reprocessed the 5' RACE reads via MiXCR and lists one record per CDR3 protein. The sample shows around 86,000 distinct CDR3 sequences, 14% to 15% of them seen only once. The sequencing input was whole blood. These receptors all come from an adult who was a healthcare worker with PCR-confirmed SARS-CoV-2 infection or an uninfected control (not recorded which).

The rearrangement uses TRBV7-2 and TRBJ2-3, with 7 positions matching TRBD2. Germline trimming cut 2 bases from V and 3 bases from J; bases unmatched to any gene: 5. CDR1 and CDR2 (germline): SGHTA, FQGNSA. This CDR3 has 15 amino acids. The CDR3 sequence: CASSLTQRGTDTQYF. DNA for the CDR3: TGTGCCAGCAGCTTAACCCAGCGGGGAACAGATACGCAGTATTTT.

V is TRBV2 and J is TRBJ1-2; D is ambiguous. The V end was cut by 4 bases, the J end by 2 bases, with 8 bases between. CDR1 SNHLY and CDR2 FYNNEI come from the germline V gene. CDR3 length equals 13 residues. The CDR3 is CASSVAGNYGYTF. DNA of the CDR3: TGTGCCAGCAGTGTCGCCGGGAACTATGGCTACACCTTC.

This clonotype turned up a few times. V and J are TRBV19 and TRBJ2-4, with 9 positions matching TRBD1. This CDR3 has 13 amino acids. V gave up 6 bases and J gave up 9 bases; unmatched junction bases: 6. Germline CDR1 reads LNHDA; CDR2 reads SQIVND (reference sequence). The CDR3 nucleotides are TGTGCCAGTAGGCGGACAGGGGATACCATTCAGTACTTC. Translation: CASRRTGDTIQYF.

V gene TRBV3-1 combines with J gene TRBJ2-1; TRBD2 might be the D (6 bases). V gave up 6 bases and J gave up 1 base, with 13 bases separating them. The CDR3 runs 15 residues. CDR1 LGHDT and CDR2 YNNKEL come from the germline V gene (reference sequence). CDR3 sequence: CASSLGTVSYNEQFF. CDR3 nucleotide sequence: TGTGCCAGCAGTCTCGGGACTGTTTCCTACAATGAGCAGTTCTTC.

This CDR3 reads CASSGSQNEQFF. The CDR3 region has the DNA TGTGCCAGCAGTGGAAGCCAGAATGAGCAGTTCTTC. The V and J genes are TRBV2 and TRBJ2-1; D remains unclear. The CDR3 extends over 12 amino acids. Germline-derived CDR1 and CDR2 are SNHLY and FYNNEI. The V gene lost 4 bases and the J gene lost 7 bases, with 8 bases spanning the gap.

The V call is TRBV3-1, the J call TRBJ2-3; D call uncertain. The CDR3 sequence is 14 residues long. V dropped 4 bases and J dropped 0 bases, with 8 bases sitting between them. Germline CDR1 and CDR2: LGHDT and YNNKEL (reference sequence). In DNA form, the CDR3 reads TGTGCCAGCAGCCGGACCCCGAGCACAGATACGCAGTATTTT. This sequence encodes CASSRTPSTDTQYF.

At least ten counts were recorded for this clonotype. The chain links TRBV2 to TRBJ1-5; D perhaps matches TRBD1 (6 bases). Germline V gene data show CDR1 as SNHLY and CDR2 as FYNNEI. The V end was cut by 8 bases, the J end by 10 bases, with 15 bases between. The CDR3 runs 12 residues. The CDR3, as DNA: TGTGCCAGCCAACAGGGCCAGGAACCCCAGCATTTT. Encoded protein: CASQQGQEPQHF.

This clonotype was counted only a few times. This chain joins TRBV28 and TRBJ1-3; TRBD1 agrees at 8 bases. Trimming took 5 bases from V and 5 from J; bases not matched to a gene: 5. This CDR3 has 14 amino acids. In germline, CDR1 is MDHEN, CDR2 SYDVKM. CDR3 nucleotides: TGTGCCAGCAGTGGACAGGGAACGAGAAACACCATATATTTT. Amino acid sequence: CASSGQGTRNTIYF.

This chain connects TRBV7-3 to TRBJ2-3, with 11 bases identical to TRBD2. The CDR3 is 14 amino acids. With V trimmed by 3 bases and J by 7 bases, 3 bases remained unmatched. CDR1 SGHTA and CDR2 FQGTGA come from the germline V gene. The CDR3 loop reads CASSLGLADHTQYF. The CDR3 nucleotides read TGTGCCAGCAGCTTGGGACTAGCGGACCATACGCAGTATTTT.

The rearrangement links TRBV6-5 to TRBJ1-1, with 8 bases that match TRBD1. The V gene end was trimmed by 5 bases and the J gene end by 5 bases; junction bases not matched to a gene: 7. The CDR3 is made up of 14 amino acids. CDR1 and CDR2 (germline): MNHEY, SVGAGI. CDR3: CASSHGQGKTEAFF. Here the CDR3 DNA reads TGTGCCAGCAGTCACGGACAGGGTAAGACTGAAGCTTTCTTT.

This clonotype was detected ten times or more. The gene calls are TRBV6-6 and TRBJ2-6; no clear D. This CDR3 has 15 amino acids. The germline V gene encodes CDR1 MNHNY and CDR2 SVGAGI (reference sequence). The V and J ends lost 9 bases and 0 bases respectively, with 12 bases between them. As DNA, the CDR3 is TGTGCCAGTAGTAGCCGCGGCTCTGGGGCCAACGTCCTGACTTTC. Protein: CASSSRGSGANVLTF.

V and J are TRBV20-1 and TRBJ1-2; D not resolved. The V end lost 6 bases, the J end lost 4 bases, and 24 bases lay between the germline ends. Per germline, CDR1 DFQATT and CDR2 SNEGSKA (reference sequence). This CDR3 spans 16 amino acids. CDR3 in amino acids: CSAYSRNGAAGYGYTF. In DNA form, the CDR3 reads TGCAGTGCCTACTCCCGTAACGGCGCGGCCGGCTATGGCTACACCTTC.

This clonotype has only a few counts. This chain uses TRBV14 with TRBJ1-4, with D hard to call. CDR1 is SGHDN and CDR2 is FVKESK in the germline V gene. The CDR3 is made up of 14 amino acids. V was trimmed by 4 bases and J by 7 bases, leaving 13 bases between them. CDR3 DNA sequence: TGTGCCAGCAGCCTGGGCCTCTCCTTTGAAAAACTGTTTTTT. Protein sequence: CASSLGLSFEKLFF.

This chain connects TRBV5-1 to TRBJ2-1, with D perhaps being TRBD1 or TRBD2 (6 bases each). Germline assignment: CDR1 SGHRS and CDR2 YFSETQ. The V end lost 0 bases, the J end lost 7 bases, and 20 bases lay between the germline ends. This CDR3 region has 17 residues. The CDR3 DNA sequence: TGCGCCAGCAGCTTGGCCGGTATTGGGGGCGCGGGGAATGAGCAGTTCTTC. Encoded protein: CASSLAGIGGAGNEQFF.

This rearrangement joins TRBV7-6 to TRBJ2-2; TRBD1 is a possible D gene (6 bases). The CDR3 contains 17 residues. Germline V gives CDR1 SGHVS, CDR2 FNYEAQ. V lost 1 base to trimming and J lost 2 bases, with 14 bases between them. CDR3 sequence reads: CASSLGGGQINTGELFF. CDR3 bases: TGTGCCAGCAGCTTAGGGGGCGGACAGATAAACACCGGGGAGCTGTTTTTT.

This clonotype showed up many times. The V and J genes are TRBV18 and TRBJ1-5, with TRBD1 matching 9 bases. The CDR3 has 13 amino acids. The germline CDR1 and CDR2 sequences are KGHSH and LQKENI. Losses at the gene ends were 11 bases for V and 5 bases for J; bases not matched to a gene: 7. This chain's CDR3 is CASTGDRDQPQHF. The CDR3, as DNA: TGTGCCTCCACCGGGGACAGGGATCAGCCCCAGCATTTT.

The chain joins TRBV11-2 to TRBJ2-5; maybe TRBD1 (6 bases). CDR1 SGHAT and CDR2 FQNNGV come from the germline V gene. CDR3 size: 15 residues. V lost 1 base to trimming and J lost 2 bases, with 11 bases between them. The CDR3 coding sequence is TGTGCCAGCAGCTTAGTACGGACAGCTCAAGAGACCCAGTACTTC. This gives the protein CASSLVRTAQETQYF.